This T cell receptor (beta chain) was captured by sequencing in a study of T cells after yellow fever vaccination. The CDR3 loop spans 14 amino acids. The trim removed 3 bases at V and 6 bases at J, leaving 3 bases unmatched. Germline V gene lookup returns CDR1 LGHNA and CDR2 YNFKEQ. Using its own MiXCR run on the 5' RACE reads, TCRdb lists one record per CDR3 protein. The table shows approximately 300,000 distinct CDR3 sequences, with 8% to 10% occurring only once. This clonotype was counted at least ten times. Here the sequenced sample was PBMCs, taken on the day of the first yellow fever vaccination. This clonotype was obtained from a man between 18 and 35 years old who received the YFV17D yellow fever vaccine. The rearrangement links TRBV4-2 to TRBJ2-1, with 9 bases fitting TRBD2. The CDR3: CASSQETSGNEQFF. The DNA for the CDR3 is TGTGCCAGCAGCCAGGAGACTAGCGGCAATGAGCAGTTCTTC.